This T cell receptor (beta chain) was observed in a study of T cells after yellow fever vaccination. Looking at the study overall: Preparation used SMART-Seq v4 Ultra Low Input for the low-cell-number fractions.

The V and J ends lost 2 bases and 5 bases, in that order; junction bases with no gene match: 12. The CDR3 is made up of 16 amino acids. Germline-derived CDR1 and CDR2 are SGHNT and YYREEE (reference sequence). Study-wide results and caveats: Researchers noted that a small share of clonotypes showed up in both CD4 and CD8 compartments. It was the secondary response that reached its peak faster, day 5 versus 15, but it was weaker.

This clonotype occurred a few times. What it binds is not known. UMIs were added to TCR cDNA along with a universal primer site when it was made by 5'RACE template switching. TCRdb used MiXCR to reprocess the 5' RACE reads, holding one entry per CDR3 protein. The sample gives some 120,000 distinct CDR3 sequences, roughly 10% of which show up once; less than 40% is in the top ten. The sample was CD8+ T cells sorted from PBMCs, taken on the day of the yellow fever booster vaccination. This sequence was found in a man aged 18-30 years who received the YFV17D yellow fever vaccine. The chain couples TRBV5-4 to TRBJ2-5; 7 bases map to TRBD1. The CDR3 sequence: CASSLGGLIGGETQYF. The CDR3 DNA is TGTGCCAGCAGCTTAGGGGGCCTGATTGGTGGGGAGACCCAGTACTTC.